These 8 T cell receptor beta chains were all obtained from the same sample, sequenced in a study of T cells in Graves' hyperthyroidism and ophthalmopathy. What was amplified from RNA transcripts were TCR beta CDR3 regions. An initial round of RT-PCR targeting the TCR CDR3 relied on the HTBI primer set. Using its own MiXCR run on the multiplex PCR reads, TCRdb lists one record per CDR3 protein. The sample holds approximately 590,000 distinct CDR3 sequences, less than 20% seen once. Source material: blood. These receptors originate from a young woman with Graves' hyperthyroidism.

The table lists this clonotype with many counts. The rearrangement joins TRBV7-2 to TRBJ2-1; 9 nucleotides line up with TRBD2. The ends lost 6 bases at V and 8 bases at J; junction bases unmatched: 8. The CDR3 is 14 amino acids. CDR1 and CDR2 from the germline V gene are SGHTA and FQGNSA. Written as DNA, the CDR3 is TGTGCCAGCAGATCTAGCGGGGCAACACATGAGCAGTTCTTC. Its translation is CASRSSGATHEQFF.

The chain joins TRBV6-2 or TRBV6-3 to TRBJ1-2; a weak D match, TRBD1 (6 bases). This CDR3 region has 15 residues. Per germline, CDR1 MNHEY and CDR2 SVGEGT. Trimming took off 5 bases at V and 3 bases at J, with 16 bases between the two ends. CDR3 coding DNA: TGTGCCAGCAGTCGACACCCCCACAGGGACTATGGCTACACCTTC. Translating it yields CASSRHPHRDYGYTF.

This clonotype was seen at least ten times. This chain links TRBV24-1 with TRBJ1-1; perhaps TRBD1 as D (6 bases). The CDR3 covers 15 residues. In germline, CDR1 is KGHDR, CDR2 SFDVKD. V dropped 0 bases and J dropped 10 bases, with 17 bases sitting between them. Here the CDR3 DNA reads TGTGCCACCAGTGATTTGCCTCGGGGCGAGGGGGGAGCTTTCTTT. Protein product: CATSDLPRGEGGAFF.

The rearrangement uses TRBV20-1 and TRBJ2-1, with D perhaps TRBD1 or TRBD2 (5 bases each). CDR3 size: 17 residues. Trimming took 1 base from V and 8 from J, leaving 24 bases between them. Germline CDR1 is DFQATT and CDR2 is SNEGSKA (reference sequence). CDR3 residues: CSARALRSGPKGDEQFF. The CDR3 DNA is TGCAGTGCTAGAGCCCTAAGGTCGGGACCGAAGGGAGATGAGCAGTTCTTC.

This clonotype was detected ten times or more. This sequence joins TRBV30 and TRBJ2-7; TRBD2 agrees at 7 bases. This CDR3 region has 14 residues. Unmatched junction bases numbered 6, after V lost 3 bases and J lost 1 base. CDR1 is GTSNPN and CDR2 is SVGIG in the germline V gene (reference sequence). This CDR3 is CAWRVVAGSYEQYF. In nucleotides, the CDR3 is TGTGCCTGGAGGGTAGTAGCGGGTTCCTACGAGCAGTACTTC.

This clonotype occurred many times. V usage is TRBV2 and J usage is TRBJ2-5, with TRBD2 matching over 8 bases. The CDR3 is 13 residues long. Germline V lookup: CDR1 SNHLY, CDR2 FYNNEI. Trimming cost V 8 bases and J 1 base; bases outside gene matches: 3. The DNA for the CDR3 is TGTGCCAGCCAGCGGGAGATCCAAGAGACCCAGTACTTC. It codes for CASQREIQETQYF.

This clonotype was observed a handful of times. The chain carries TRBV7-2 and TRBJ1-4, with no clear D. Germline loops: CDR1 SGHTA, CDR2 FQGNSA. Trimming cost V 5 bases and J 8 bases, with 15 bases left between them. CDR3 length: 14 residues. This CDR3 is CASSPSGWQEKLFF. The CDR3 DNA is TGTGCCAGCAGCCCCTCTGGATGGCAGGAAAAACTGTTTTTT.

Many counts were recorded for this clonotype. The chain joins TRBV4-2 to TRBJ2-5; D unclear. Germline CDR1 LGHNA, CDR2 YNFKEQ. V was cut by 1 base and J by 4 bases, with 7 bases left in between. The CDR3 totals 13 residues. CDR3 sequence (DNA): TGTGCCAGCAGCCAAGGGGATAGAGAGACCCAGTACTTC. It translates to CASSQGDRETQYF.